The 29 T cell receptor beta chains presented below share a single source sample, sequenced in a study of blood T cells in healthy people across ages. A second PCR, run for roughly 6 to 11 cycles, used a sample-barcoded 5' primer plus a J-beta primer mix. Each CDR3 protein gets one entry after TCRdb re-called the 5' RACE reads with MiXCR. The table has roughly 1.9 million distinct CDR3 sequences, 39% seen once. Sequencing used blood. These receptor sequences come from a human donor in good health.

V and J are TRBV4-2 and TRBJ2-1, with 7 bases aligning to TRBD2. V was clipped by 4 bases and J by 10 bases; unmatched bases: 16. Germline loops: CDR1 LGHNA, CDR2 YNFKEQ. The CDR3 runs to 16 residues. The CDR3 DNA follows: TGTGCCAGCAGCCCCGAGCGGCCTAGCGGCCTCGAAGAGCAGTTCTTC. The encoded protein is CASSPERPSGLEEQFF.

V usage is TRBV25-1 and J usage is TRBJ2-1, with 9 bases identical to TRBD1. Trimming removed 4 bases from V and 0 bases from J; junction bases left unmatched: 4. The germline V gene encodes CDR1 MGHDK and CDR2 SYGVNS. The CDR3 covers 16 residues. CDR3 coding DNA: TGTGCCAGCAGTGCCATACAGGGGGCCTCCTACAATGAGCAGTTCTTC. This codes for CASSAIQGASYNEQFF.

The V and J genes are TRBV7-9 and TRBJ2-3; D call uncertain. The CDR3 runs 15 residues. The germline CDR1 and CDR2 sequences are SEHNR and FQNEAQ (reference sequence). Deletions cut 5 bases from V and 5 bases from J, with 17 bases between. The CDR3 loop is CASSQSRFGVDTQYF. CDR3 coding DNA: TGTGCCAGCAGCCAATCTAGGTTCGGTGTAGATACGCAGTATTTT.

A few counts support this clonotype. The chain uses TRBV5-1 and TRBJ2-5; maybe TRBD1 (6 bases). The V gene's germline CDR1 is SGHRS and CDR2 YFSETQ. V gave up 2 bases and J gave up 2 bases, with 13 bases separating them. The CDR3 consists of 15 residues. CDR3 amino acids: CASSFGAGEQETQYF. CDR3 DNA: TGCGCCAGCAGCTTTGGTGCAGGGGAGCAAGAGACCCAGTACTTC.

This chain joins TRBV29-1 and TRBJ2-5, with a weak D call TRBD1 (9 bases). TRBJ2-7 explains the end of the DNA better; the J call may be wrong. CDR1 and CDR2 from the germline V gene are SQVTM and ANQGSEA. The CDR3 extends over 14 amino acids. The CDR3 DNA reads TGCAGCGTTGGCGGGGGGACAGGGTCGCTCGAGCAGTACTTC. As protein: CSVGGGTGSLEQYF.

The chain employs TRBV12-3 or TRBV12-4 and TRBJ2-3; D could derive from TRBD1 or TRBD2 (5 bases each). Trimming cost V 5 bases and J 2 bases, with 14 bases left between them. The CDR3 totals 15 residues. The CDR3: CASSGRDGHTDTQYF. As DNA, the CDR3 is TGTGCCAGCAGTGGCCGGGACGGACACACAGATACGCAGTATTTT.

V gene TRBV29-1 combines with J gene TRBJ1-1; 9 nucleotides line up with TRBD1. V lost 5 bases, J lost 4 bases, and 8 bases stayed unmatched. This CDR3 region has 14 residues. The V gene's germline CDR1 is SQVTM and CDR2 ANQGSEA. The CDR3 protein is CSVYRGQGGTEAFF. The CDR3 bases are TGCAGCGTTTATAGGGGACAGGGAGGCACTGAAGCTTTCTTT.

A word on this clonotype: An end of the junction differs from the germline gene, which may be a read error. The rearrangement links TRBV7-9 to TRBJ2-6; TRBD1 aligns across 12 bases. Germline values: CDR1 SEHNR, CDR2 FQNEAQ (reference sequence). The CDR3 runs 18 residues. CDR3 bases: TGTGCCAGCAGGCCCCGGGGACAGGGGGCGTCTGGGGTCAACGTCCTGACTTTC. Translation gives CASRPRGQGASGVNVLTF.

The rearrangement links TRBV12-3 or TRBV12-4 to TRBJ2-3; 10 nucleotides match TRBD2. Germline trimming cut 3 bases from V and 2 bases from J; bases unmatched to any gene: 8. The CDR3 has 17 residues. This chain's CDR3 is CASSFYSGGTDTDTQYF. Written as DNA, the CDR3 is TGTGCCAGCAGTTTTTATAGCGGGGGGACGGACACAGATACGCAGTATTTT.

This clonotype appeared a few times. The chain uses TRBV5-6 and TRBJ2-6; no reliable D call. This CDR3 is built from 14 residues. From germline, CDR1 is SGHDT and CDR2 YYEEEE. Trimming took 6 bases from V and 2 from J, leaving 9 bases between them. The CDR3 loop is CASTGWPGANVLTF. CDR3 bases: TGTGCCAGCACTGGTTGGCCTGGGGCCAACGTCCTGACTTTC.

This clonotype appeared a few times. The chain employs TRBV7-2 and TRBJ2-5; 8 bases are shared with TRBD2. The germline CDR1 and CDR2 sequences are SGHTA and FQGNSA. CDR3 length equals 15 residues. V shed 1 base and J 3 bases; nucleotides not matched to a gene: 4. The CDR3 sequence: CASSLVGTSEETQYF. The CDR3 region has the DNA TGTGCCAGCAGCTTAGTCGGGACTAGTGAAGAGACCCAGTACTTC.

J is TRBJ2-5 and V is TRBV7-9; D tentatively reads TRBD1 or TRBD2 (5 bases each). The CDR3 length is 15 residues. CDR1 and CDR2 from the germline V gene are SEHNR and FQNEAQ (reference sequence). This CDR3 is CTGSPQQARGETQYF. CDR3 coding DNA: TGTACCGGCAGCCCCCAACAGGCGCGCGGGGAGACCCAGTACTTC.

The rearrangement joins TRBV7-2 to TRBJ2-5; tentative D call: TRBD2 (5 bases). Per the germline V gene, CDR1 is SGHTA and CDR2 is FQGNSA. V gave up 4 bases and J gave up 5 bases, with 14 bases separating them. CDR3 size: 14 residues. The CDR3 sequence: CASSSSRFRETQYF. CDR3 nucleotide sequence: TGTGCCAGCAGCTCTAGCCGCTTCCGGGAGACCCAGTACTTC.

The chain joins TRBV12-3 or TRBV12-4 to TRBJ2-3; D is uncertain. This CDR3 contains 13 residues. V dropped 3 bases and J dropped 5 bases, with 9 bases sitting between them. The DNA for the CDR3 is TGTGCCAGCAGTTTTTTCCAACAAGATACGCAGTATTTT. It is translated as CASSFFQQDTQYF.

This clonotype showed up just once. The J gene is TRBJ2-1, the V gene TRBV5-1; maybe TRBD1 (6 bases). Germline loops: CDR1 SGHRS, CDR2 YFSETQ. Deletions cut 0 bases from V and 7 bases from J, with 14 bases between. The CDR3 contains 15 residues. The CDR3: CASSLGQPRGNEQFF. The CDR3 region has the DNA TGCGCCAGCAGCTTGGGACAGCCTAGGGGGAATGAGCAGTTCTTC.

This clonotype was counted a few times. The chain couples TRBV12-3 or TRBV12-4 to TRBJ1-2; 8 bases map to TRBD1. V shed 7 bases and J 8 bases; nucleotides not matched to a gene: 9. The CDR3 length is 13 residues. Here the CDR3 DNA reads TGTGCCAGCACTCTGGACAGGGTGATCGGCTACACCTTC. This translates into CASTLDRVIGYTF.

The chain carries TRBV7-8 and TRBJ2-1; D is perhaps TRBD1 (5 bases). Trimming took off 1 base at V and 3 bases at J, with 10 bases between the two ends. Germline values: CDR1 SGHVS, CDR2 FQNEAQ. This CDR3 region has 15 residues. CDR3 coding DNA: TGTGCCAGCAGCTTAGGGGGCTATGACTACAATGAGCAGTTCTTC. It specifies CASSLGGYDYNEQFF.

This clonotype occurred a few times. The J gene is TRBJ2-3, the V gene TRBV3-1, with D hard to call. The CDR3 extends over 14 amino acids. V lost 2 bases and J lost 2, with 8 bases in between. The germline V gene has CDR1 LGHDT and CDR2 YNNKEL (reference sequence). CDR3 amino acids: CASSQWPDTDTQYF. CDR3 bases: TGTGCCAGCAGCCAATGGCCAGACACAGATACGCAGTATTTT.

J is TRBJ1-1 and V is TRBV5-1; D is unclear. V was trimmed by 6 bases and J by 1 base, leaving 10 bases between them. Germline CDR1 and CDR2: SGHRS and YFSETQ. The CDR3 consists of 13 residues. CDR3 DNA sequence: TGCGCCAGCAACTGGGAGAAGAACACTGAAGCTTTCTTT. This sequence encodes CASNWEKNTEAFF.

V usage is TRBV4-3 and J usage is TRBJ2-5, with 8 bases matching TRBD2. This CDR3 is built from 16 residues. V dropped 1 base and J dropped 8; count of bases not matched to a gene: 12. Per germline, CDR1 LGHNA and CDR2 YSLEER. The CDR3 sequence: CASSQGGSGGLFTQYF. The CDR3, as DNA: TGCGCCAGCAGCCAAGGCGGCAGCGGGGGATTGTTTACCCAGTACTTC.

CDR3 in amino acids: CASSFAGNEETQYF. For the CDR3, the DNA is TGTGCCAGCAGCTTCGCCGGGAACGAAGAGACCCAGTACTTC. The chain joins TRBV7-2 to TRBJ2-5, with a tentative D call TRBD2 (5 bases). Trimming removed 3 bases from V and 3 bases from J, with 11 bases in between. Germline lookup yields CDR1 SGHTA and CDR2 FQGNSA. CDR3 size: 14 residues.

In its sample, this clonotype was seen many times. V and J are TRBV2 and TRBJ2-3; the D gene is possibly TRBD2 (6 bases). The CDR3 is 15 residues long. With 7 bases removed from V and 3 bases from J, the gap between germline ends came to 17 bases. Germline V lookup: CDR1 SNHLY, CDR2 FYNNEI. The CDR3: CASILKRGSTDTQYF. The CDR3 DNA sequence: TGTGCCAGCATCTTAAAACGGGGGAGTACAGATACGCAGTATTTT.

This clonotype appeared a few times. The J gene is TRBJ1-3, the V gene TRBV9; a possible D gene is TRBD1 (6 bases). Germline V gene sequence: CDR1 SGDLS, CDR2 YYNGEE. V lost 0 bases and J 0 bases, leaving 10 bases between the germline ends. This CDR3 has 16 amino acids. This CDR3 is CASSVAGTLSGNTIYF. CDR3 sequence (DNA): TGTGCCAGCAGCGTAGCTGGGACACTCTCTGGAAACACCATATATTTT.

Of note for this clonotype: One end of the junction varies from germline; a read error may be responsible. V and J are TRBV4-3 and TRBJ1-2; D gene unclear. The germline gives CDR1 LGHNA, CDR2 YSLEER. The CDR3 consists of 15 residues. The CDR3 loop reads CASSQEGTVNYSYTF. The DNA for the CDR3 is TGCGCCAGCAGCCAAGAGGGTACAGTTAACTATAGCTACACCTTC.

The V gene is TRBV9, the J gene TRBJ1-1, with a weak D call TRBD1 (6 bases). In germline, CDR1 is SGDLS, CDR2 YYNGEE. V was clipped by 0 bases and J by 4 bases, with 13 bases between them. This CDR3 is built from 15 residues. Written as DNA, the CDR3 is TGTGCCAGCAGCGTAGAATCGGGGGCACCCACTGAAGCTTTCTTT. It codes for CASSVESGAPTEAFF.

The chain couples TRBV2 to TRBJ1-4, with D possibly TRBD1 on 5 matching bases. Trimming cost V 3 bases and J 12 bases, with 17 bases left between them. The CDR3 is 14 residues long. CDR1 is SNHLY and CDR2 is FYNNEI in the germline V gene. CDR3 residues: CASSDSWVRRELFF. The CDR3 DNA sequence: TGTGCCAGCAGTGACAGCTGGGTCCGCAGGGAACTGTTTTTT.

This clonotype was detected many times. The J gene is TRBJ2-5, the V gene TRBV6-6; D is unresolved. This CDR3 is 15 amino acids long. V was pared by 4 bases and J by 7 bases, with 19 bases between. Looked up from germline, CDR1 is MNHNY and CDR2 is SVGAGI (reference sequence). CDR3 nucleotides: TGTGCCAGCAGTTCCCCCCGCGACCAAAAAGCGACCCAGTACTTC. Translated: CASSSPRDQKATQYF.

The rearrangement joins TRBV5-4 to TRBJ2-3; D remains ambiguous. The V gene's germline CDR1 is SGHNT and CDR2 YYREEE (reference sequence). With 2 bases removed from V and 6 bases from J, the gap between germline ends came to 7 bases. This CDR3 contains 12 residues. CDR3 sequence reads: CASSFQSDTQYF. The CDR3 region has the DNA TGTGCCAGCAGCTTTCAATCGGATACGCAGTATTTT.

V and J are TRBV29-1 and TRBJ2-1; D uncertain. The CDR3 length is 14 residues. V shed 7 bases and J shed 8 bases, with 21 bases lying between them. The germline V gene encodes CDR1 SQVTM and CDR2 ANQGSEA. CDR3 sequence: CSALVGFGLHEQFF. CDR3 DNA sequence: TGCAGCGCCCTGGTGGGGTTTGGGCTCCATGAGCAGTTCTTC.